Each of the 18 T cell receptor beta chains below was sequenced from the same sample in a study of shared clonotypes between healthy human individuals. Assay used: immunoSEQ multiplex PCR; TCRdb lists only in-frame clones, some missing. The sample includes roughly 1.4 million clones, just under 99% of them seen just once. Input material: naive CD4+ T cells sorted from blood. Subset noted: CD45RA+ positively selected. The receptors here all came from a man aged 30-40 years in good health.

The rearrangement joins TRBV28 to TRBJ2-7, with 8 bases fitting TRBD2. The length of the CDR3 is 17 residues. Trimming at V came to 2 bases and at J to 0 bases, leaving 9 bases not matched to a gene. Per germline, CDR1 MDHEN and CDR2 SYDVKM. The CDR3 region has the DNA TGTGCCAGCAGTTTAATCCGGGCGGGAGGCCTCTCCTACGAGCAGTACTTC. This sequence encodes CASSLIRAGGLSYEQYF.

Points on this clone: This same CDR3 is encoded by further DNA sequences in the sample. V usage is TRBV5-5 and J usage is TRBJ2-2; 7 bases agree with TRBD2. The V gene's germline CDR1 is SGHKS and CDR2 YYEKEE (reference sequence). With V trimmed by 0 bases and J by 0 bases, 2 bases remained unmatched. The CDR3 totals 16 residues. CDR3 sequence: CASSLVAGANTGELFF. The CDR3 DNA sequence: TGTGCCAGCAGCTTGGTTGCGGGGGCGAACACCGGGGAGCTGTTTTTT.

V and J are TRBV27 and TRBJ2-2, with 8 bases identical to TRBD1. The CDR3 contains 15 residues. Unmatched junction bases numbered 8, after V lost 5 bases and J lost 6 bases. Germline V gene sequence: CDR1 MNHEY, CDR2 SMNVEV (reference sequence). The CDR3 protein is CASSTQGAHPGELFF. The DNA for the CDR3 is TGTGCCAGCAGTACTCAGGGGGCGCATCCCGGGGAGCTGTTTTTT.

This chain joins TRBV6-6 and TRBJ2-1; D is perhaps TRBD2 (6 bases). The V end was cut by 6 bases, the J end by 5 bases, with 17 bases between. Germline V gene lookup returns CDR1 MNHNY and CDR2 SVGAGI (reference sequence). The CDR3 runs 15 residues. The CDR3 DNA reads as TGTGCCAGCAGGTCTCTAGCGCTAAGGGACAATGAGCAGTTCTTC. Its protein is CASRSLALRDNEQFF.

V and J are TRBV29-1 and TRBJ1-3; no reliable D call. The germline V and J ends were trimmed by 3 bases and 2 bases, with 2 bases remaining between them. Germline V gene lookup returns CDR1 SQVTM and CDR2 ANQGSEA. There are 11 residues in the CDR3. The CDR3 spells CSVEAGNTIYF. CDR3 nucleotides: TGCAGCGTTGAGGCTGGAAACACCATATATTTT.

The chain employs TRBV5-8 and TRBJ2-7, with TRBD2 identical over 13 bases. The V and J ends lost 4 bases and 1 base, in that order; junction bases with no gene match: 8. This CDR3 has 17 amino acids. From germline, CDR1 is SGHTS and CDR2 YDEGEE. CDR3 nucleotides: TGTGCCAGCAGCCGTAGGACTAGCGGGAGTTCGTCCTACGAGCAGTACTTC. It encodes CASSRRTSGSSSYEQYF.

The chain links TRBV5-1 to TRBJ1-4; D call uncertain. Trimming shortened V by 5 bases and J by 6 bases, and 14 bases separated the two germline ends. CDR1 is SGHRS and CDR2 is YFSETQ in the germline V gene. The CDR3 spans 14 residues. The DNA of the CDR3 is TGCGCCAGCAGAGGAGGCAACGGGGATGAAAAACTGTTTTTT. Encoded protein: CASRGGNGDEKLFF.

The V call is TRBV11-3, the J call TRBJ2-1; D remains ambiguous. In germline, CDR1 is SGHNT, CDR2 YENEEA. The CDR3 contains 14 residues. V was shortened by 1 base and J by 9 bases, with 13 bases between the two germline ends. Here the CDR3 DNA reads TGTGCCAGCAGCTTAGCGGAAACCCTCCGTGAGCAGTTCTTC. Translation: CASSLAETLREQFF.

The gene calls are TRBV6-1 and TRBJ2-1; maybe TRBD1 (5 bases). The V end was cut by 4 bases, the J end by 3 bases, with 10 bases between. The CDR3 covers 14 residues. CDR1 MNHNS and CDR2 SASEGT come from the germline V gene. CDR3 DNA sequence: TGTGCCAGCAGTGCGCGGACAAGCTACAATGAGCAGTTCTTC. Its translation is CASSARTSYNEQFF.

This chain links TRBV5-5 with TRBJ2-2; D uncertain. The CDR3 contains 14 residues. The germline V and J ends were trimmed by 4 bases and 2 bases, with 9 bases remaining between them. Germline values: CDR1 SGHKS, CDR2 YYEKEE (reference sequence). The CDR3 region is CASSPRGNTGELFF. CDR3 DNA: TGTGCCAGCAGCCCCAGAGGTAACACCGGGGAGCTGTTTTTT.

V is TRBV28 and J is TRBJ2-7; D may be TRBD2 (5 bases). The V and J ends lost 0 bases and 7 bases respectively, with 10 bases between them. CDR1 MDHEN and CDR2 SYDVKM come from the germline V gene. This CDR3 has 13 amino acids. The CDR3 here is CASSLWSRGEQYF. DNA for the CDR3: TGTGCCAGCAGTTTATGGTCTCGCGGGGAGCAGTACTTC.

The V gene is TRBV7-2, the J gene TRBJ2-1; 16 positions match TRBD2. Looked up from germline, CDR1 is SGHTA and CDR2 is FQGNSA. The CDR3 spans 15 residues. Losses at the gene ends were 3 bases for V and 10 bases for J; bases not matched to a gene: 3. The CDR3, as DNA: TGTGCCAGCAGCTTTGGGGGACTAGCGGGAGGGGAGCAGTTCTTC. Translating it yields CASSFGGLAGGEQFF. The whole variable domain, remainder taken from reference TRBV7-2 and TRBJ2-1, is GAGVSQSPSNKVTEKGKDVELRCDPISGHTALYWYRQSLGQGLEFLIYFQGNSAPDKSGLPSDRFSAERTGGSVSTLTIQRTQQEDSAVYLCASSFGGLAGGEQFFGPGTRLTVL.

This sequence joins TRBV5-1 and TRBJ2-7, with D perhaps TRBD1 or TRBD2 (6 bases each). CDR3 length equals 15 residues. The V gene lost 4 bases and the J gene lost 6 bases, with 20 bases spanning the gap. Germline V lookup: CDR1 SGHRS, CDR2 YFSETQ. The CDR3 region is CASSADPGGLGEQYF. In DNA form, the CDR3 reads TGCGCCAGCAGCGCGGACCCCGGGGGCTTGGGCGAGCAGTACTTC. Complete variable domain (other parts from reference TRBV5-1 and TRBJ2-7): KAGVTQTPRYLIKTRGQQVTLSCSPISGHRSVSWYQQTPGQGLQFLFEYFSETQRNKGNFPGRFSGRQFSNSRSEMNVSTLELGDSALYLCASSADPGGLGEQYFGPGTRLTVT.

This clone has just one count. The chain joins TRBV6-5 to TRBJ2-2; D might be TRBD2 (5 bases). The germline gives CDR1 MNHEY, CDR2 SVGAGI. The CDR3 consists of 14 residues. Trimming stripped 6 bases from V and 4 bases from J, with 12 bases between. The CDR3 DNA sequence: TGTGCCAGCAGCACGATAGGGAGCACCGGGGAGCTGTTTTTT. The encoded protein is CASSTIGSTGELFF.

The chain employs TRBV2 and TRBJ2-3; TRBD2 agrees at 8 bases. Germline lookup yields CDR1 SNHLY and CDR2 FYNNEI. V was pared by 6 bases and J by 6 bases, with 8 bases of the junction left unmatched. The CDR3 loop spans 14 amino acids. The DNA of the CDR3 is TGTGCCAGCAGCAGGACTAGCTTAGGGGATACGCAGTATTTT. This translates into CASSRTSLGDTQYF.

Worth noting for this clone: The same CDR3 is also encoded by other DNA sequences in this sample. The chain carries TRBV5-4 and TRBJ2-5; no firm D call. V was clipped by 2 bases and J by 5 bases, with 4 bases between them. The CDR3 has 11 residues. Germline CDR1 is SGHNT and CDR2 is YYREEE (reference sequence). The CDR3 reads CASSLKETQYF. The CDR3 DNA sequence: TGTGCCAGCAGCTTAAAGGAGACCCAGTACTTC. Full variable domain (rest looked up from reference TRBV5-4 and TRBJ2-5): ETGVTQSPTHLIKTRGQQVTLRCSSQSGHNTVSWYQQALGQGPQFIFQYYREEENGRGNFPPRFSGLQFPNYSSELNVNALELDDSALYLCASSLKETQYFGPGTRLLVL.

The CDR3 DNA reads TGCGCCAGCAGCTTGTCCCTAGCGGGAGTAGGTAATGAGCAGTTCTTC. Translating gives CASSLSLAGVGNEQFF. The gene calls are TRBV5-1 and TRBJ2-1, with TRBD2 matching 10 bases. Losses at the gene ends were 1 base for V and 7 bases for J; bases not matched to a gene: 8. In germline, CDR1 is SGHRS, CDR2 YFSETQ. This CDR3 is built from 16 residues.

The chain employs TRBV28 and TRBJ2-7; 7 nucleotides agree with TRBD1. Germline values: CDR1 MDHEN, CDR2 SYDVKM. The trim removed 2 bases at V and 6 bases at J, leaving 10 bases unmatched. The CDR3 covers 15 residues. CDR3 amino acids: CASSLPGQKGLEQYF. The CDR3 nucleotides are TGTGCCAGCAGTTTACCGGGACAGAAGGGTCTCGAGCAGTACTTC.